The clone carrying this T cell receptor beta chain was seen more than once but under ten times. Its antigen is undetermined. Trimming cost V 8 bases and J 7 bases, with 26 bases left between them. The CDR3 extends over 17 amino acids. The V gene's germline CDR1 is MNHNY and CDR2 SVGAGI (reference sequence). This sample is drawn from a study of blood T cells in healthy people across ages. Study overall: Capture via template switching afforded approximately one barcoded beta molecule per two T cells.

Study outcomes and limitations: Unknown CMV status may confound age-related changes in expanded clones. Roughly linear declines in TCR beta diversity per million T cells occurred with age.

The donors, all healthy, were Caucasians living in Russia, aged about 6 to 95. Alongside a J-beta primer mix, a sample-barcoded 5' primer served in a second PCR lasting roughly 7 to 11 cycles. TCRdb re-called the 5' RACE reads with MiXCR, one entry per CDR3 protein. The sample records fewer than 2 million distinct CDR3 sequences, 39% being singletons. The specimen was blood. The receptor's source is a human donor in good health. J is TRBJ1-4 and V is TRBV6-6, with D uncertain. CDR3 DNA sequence: TGTGCCAGCTCACTTAGGGCCGAGATAACTAACACTGAAAAACTGTTTTTT. Protein product: CASSLRAEITNTEKLFF.